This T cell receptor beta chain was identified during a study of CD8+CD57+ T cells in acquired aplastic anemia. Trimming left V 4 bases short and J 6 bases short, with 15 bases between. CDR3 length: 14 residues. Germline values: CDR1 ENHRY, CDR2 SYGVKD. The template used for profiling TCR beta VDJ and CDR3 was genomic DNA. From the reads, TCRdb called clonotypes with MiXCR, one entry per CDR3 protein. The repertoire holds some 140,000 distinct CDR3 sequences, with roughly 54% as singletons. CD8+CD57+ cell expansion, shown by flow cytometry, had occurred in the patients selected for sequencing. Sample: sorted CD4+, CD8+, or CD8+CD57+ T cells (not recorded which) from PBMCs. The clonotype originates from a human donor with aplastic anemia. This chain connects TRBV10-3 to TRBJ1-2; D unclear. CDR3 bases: TGTGCCATCAGTGTTTCGGGTTATAAGGATGGCTACACCTTC. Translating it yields CAISVSGYKDGYTF.